The TCR beta chain described here comes from a study of blood T cell repertoires in COVID-19. Profiling relied on immunoSEQ multiplex PCR, and the TCRdb table lists in-frame clones only, not all of them. The sample records around 80,000 clones, over 75% being singletons. Germline-derived CDR1 and CDR2 are SGHVS and FNYEAQ. The V and J ends lost 5 bases and 1 base respectively, with 15 bases between them. The CDR3 has 15 amino acids. Specimen: peripheral blood. The TCR originated in a human donor in a cohort sampled during active COVID-19. The rearrangement links TRBV7-6 to TRBJ2-7, with D perhaps TRBD1 (5 bases). The chain's CDR3 is CASSPEDILSYEQYF. The CDR3 bases are TGTGCCAGCAGCCCTGAGGACATCTTATCCTACGAGCAGTACTTC.